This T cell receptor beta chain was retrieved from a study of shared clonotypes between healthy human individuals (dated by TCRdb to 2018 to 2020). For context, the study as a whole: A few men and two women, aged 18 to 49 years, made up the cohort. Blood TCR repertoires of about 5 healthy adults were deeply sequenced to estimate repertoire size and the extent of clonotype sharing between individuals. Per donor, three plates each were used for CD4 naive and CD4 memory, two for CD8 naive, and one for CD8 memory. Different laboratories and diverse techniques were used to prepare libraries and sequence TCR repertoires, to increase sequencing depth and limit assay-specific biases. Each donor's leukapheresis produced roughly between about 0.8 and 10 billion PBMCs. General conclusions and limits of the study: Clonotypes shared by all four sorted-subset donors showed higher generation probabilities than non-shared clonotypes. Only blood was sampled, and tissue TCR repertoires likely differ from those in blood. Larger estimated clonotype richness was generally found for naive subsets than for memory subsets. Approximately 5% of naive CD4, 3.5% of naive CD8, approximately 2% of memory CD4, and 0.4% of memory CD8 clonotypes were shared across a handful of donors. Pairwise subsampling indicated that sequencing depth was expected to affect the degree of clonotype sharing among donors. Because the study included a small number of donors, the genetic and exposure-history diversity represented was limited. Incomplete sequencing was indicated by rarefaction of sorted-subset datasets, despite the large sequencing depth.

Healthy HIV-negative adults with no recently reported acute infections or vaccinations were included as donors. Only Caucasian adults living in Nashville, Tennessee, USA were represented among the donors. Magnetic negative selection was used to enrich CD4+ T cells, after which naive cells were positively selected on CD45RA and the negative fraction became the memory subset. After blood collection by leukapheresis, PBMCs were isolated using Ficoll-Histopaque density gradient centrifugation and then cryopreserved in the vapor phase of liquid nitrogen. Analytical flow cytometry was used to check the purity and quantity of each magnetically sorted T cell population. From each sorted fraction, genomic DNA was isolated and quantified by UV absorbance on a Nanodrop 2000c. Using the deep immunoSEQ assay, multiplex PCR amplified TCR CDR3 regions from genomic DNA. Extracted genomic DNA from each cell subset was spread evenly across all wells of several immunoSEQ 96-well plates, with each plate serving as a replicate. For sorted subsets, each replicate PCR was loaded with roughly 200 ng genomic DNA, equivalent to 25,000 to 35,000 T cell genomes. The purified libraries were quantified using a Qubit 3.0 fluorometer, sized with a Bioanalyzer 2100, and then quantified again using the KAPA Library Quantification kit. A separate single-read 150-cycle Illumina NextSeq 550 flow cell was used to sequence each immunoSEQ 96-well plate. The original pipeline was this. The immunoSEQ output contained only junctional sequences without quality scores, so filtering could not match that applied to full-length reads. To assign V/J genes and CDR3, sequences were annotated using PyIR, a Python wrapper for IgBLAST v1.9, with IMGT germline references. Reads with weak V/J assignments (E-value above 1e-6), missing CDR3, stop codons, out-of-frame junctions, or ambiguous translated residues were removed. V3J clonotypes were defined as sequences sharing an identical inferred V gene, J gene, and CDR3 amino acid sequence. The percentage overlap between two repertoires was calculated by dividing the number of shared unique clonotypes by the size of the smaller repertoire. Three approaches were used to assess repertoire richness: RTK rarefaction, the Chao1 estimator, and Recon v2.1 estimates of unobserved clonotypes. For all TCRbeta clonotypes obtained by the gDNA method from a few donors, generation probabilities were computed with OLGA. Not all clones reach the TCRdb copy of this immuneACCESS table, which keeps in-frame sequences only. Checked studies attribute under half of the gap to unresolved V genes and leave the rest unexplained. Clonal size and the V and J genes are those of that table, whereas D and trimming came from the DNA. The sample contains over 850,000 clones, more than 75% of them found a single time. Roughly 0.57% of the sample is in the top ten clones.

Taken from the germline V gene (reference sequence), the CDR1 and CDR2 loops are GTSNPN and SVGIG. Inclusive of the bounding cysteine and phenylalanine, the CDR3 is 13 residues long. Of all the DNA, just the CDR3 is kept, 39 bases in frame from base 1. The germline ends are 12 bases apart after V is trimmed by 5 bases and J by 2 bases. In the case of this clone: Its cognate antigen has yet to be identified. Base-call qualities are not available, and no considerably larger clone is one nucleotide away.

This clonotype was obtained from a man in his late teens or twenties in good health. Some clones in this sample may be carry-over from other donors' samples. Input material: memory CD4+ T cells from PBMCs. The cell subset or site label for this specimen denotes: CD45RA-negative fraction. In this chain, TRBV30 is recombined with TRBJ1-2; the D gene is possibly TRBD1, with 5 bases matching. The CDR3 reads CAWGFRDNYGYTF. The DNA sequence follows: TGTGCCTGGGGGTTCCGGGACAACTATGGCTACACCTTC.